This T cell receptor beta chain emerged from a study of blood T cell repertoires in COVID-19. About the research overall: There were acute and convalescent COVID-19 samples, and they came from the United States, Italy and Spain. T cells, B-cell-depleted T cells, or PBMCs supplied cDNA or gDNA.

As originally analysed: Reference gene primer amplification gave nucleated cell count estimates. Sequencing used immunoSEQ multiplex PCR; TCRdb keeps in-frame clones, though not all of them. For V, J and clone size, that table is used; D and trimming come from the DNA. The table lists about 260,000 clones, more than 75% of them singletons, with roughly 9.8% in the top ten. Per the germline V gene, CDR1 is SQVTM and CDR2 is ANQGSEA. The CDR3 has 13 residues. After removal of 2 bases from V and 3 bases from J, the junction contained 1 base not matched to a gene. The gene calls are TRBV29-1 and TRBJ2-7, with 10 bases identical to TRBD2. Sequencing was performed on peripheral blood. The source of this sequence is a man aged 40-55 years who had recovered from COVID-19. CDR3 sequence reads: CSVEIAGGYEQYF. In nucleotides, the CDR3 is TGCAGCGTTGAAATAGCGGGAGGCTACGAGCAGTACTTC.